What follows describes a single T cell receptor (beta chain). What it binds is unknown. This specimen belongs to a study of blood T cells in healthy people across ages. Study-level points and caveats: No one knew whether donors had CMV, which possibly confounded expanded clonotype changes.

Isolated per sample were at least 7 million PBMCs. Trimming left V 1 base short and J 7 bases short, with 17 bases between. The CDR3 consists of 16 residues. Germline V gene lookup returns CDR1 SNHLY and CDR2 FYNNEI. Combining a sample-barcoded 5' primer with a J-beta primer mix, a second PCR ran for 7 to 11 cycles. Each sample yielded at least 2.5 million CDR3-containing paired-end reads. MiXCR was run by TCRdb on the 5' RACE reads, yielding one entry per CDR3 protein. The repertoire holds about 720,000 distinct CDR3 sequences, with 25% as singletons. This sample was shared with a second study, whose subject was T cells of mothers and their children. That source notes: Overlap ran slightly, non-significantly higher for related than unrelated mother-child pairs.

The sequencing input was blood. The clonotype was recovered from a boy aged 5-17 years in good health. V usage is TRBV2 and J usage is TRBJ2-1; D possibly corresponds to TRBD2 (7 bases). Written as DNA, the CDR3 is TGTGCCAGCAGTGAAGGGACGGGGGGCAGGGGTAATGAGCAGTTCTTC. Amino acid sequence: CASSEGTGGRGNEQFF.